Detailed here is one T cell receptor beta chain. Its matching antigen is unknown. The data were obtained in a study of T cell repertoires in cytomegalovirus infection. In the study overall: CMV infection and matching HLA type were both indicated by public TCR beta signatures.

Each CDR3 protein gets one entry after TCRdb re-called the reads with MiXCR. This table holds over 300,000 distinct CDR3 sequences, roughly 15% found once. V lost 4 bases to trimming and J lost 3 bases, with 18 bases between them. The CDR3 sequence is 16 residues long. The germline V gene has CDR1 LGHNA and CDR2 YSLEER. Overall study results and limits: What dominated the ex vivo response were HLA-C-restricted CMV-specific TCR beta clonotypes. Accumulated public TCR beta family frequency recognized individuals carrying CMV together with the relevant HLA.

The sample consisted of PBMCs. The rearrangement uses TRBV4-3 and TRBJ1-2, with D possibly being TRBD1 (5 bases). The receptor comes from a human donor in good health (CMV status not recorded). Some clones in this sample may be carry-over from other donors' samples. The CDR3 coding sequence is TGCGCCAGCAGCCCTCCAGCGGGACCTAACCACTATGGCTACACCTTC. It is translated as CASSPPAGPNHYGYTF.